The following is a TCR beta chain sequence with its context. This receptor's antigen is unknown. Qualities for individual bases were not recorded, and no much larger clone is one base off. This sample is drawn from a study of cytomegalovirus exposure and HLA in healthy donors (dated 2017 in TCRdb). Some background on the complete study: An earlier analysis of approximately 550 of the donors reported 276 Gb of sequence data and 117 million unique TCR beta sequences from roughly 180 million T cells. Genome-wide SNP genotypes for about three fifths of the roughly 700 donors were used in a later genetic analysis, which treated that subset as a discovery cohort. A few DR-DQ haplotypes were treated as single units for association and clustering because of strong linkage in the cohort. A later analysis re-analyzed previously published TCR beta repertoires from several hundred donors and added high-resolution HLA genotyping to study TCR occurrence patterns. Among approximately 370 genotyped donors of the cohort, an average of approximately 220,000 unique TCR beta nucleotide sequences was sequenced per donor, of which 15% to 20% were non-productive. The study aimed to test whether cataloging public T cell receptors could reveal signatures of past pathogen exposure. To decide whether each TCR beta V gene segment behaved as functional or pseudogenic, an earlier analysis of some 570 of the donors relied on high-throughput TCR beta sequencing. Roughly 300 gigabases of sequencing data and approximately 85 million unique TCR sequences were included in an early release covering about 700 HLA-typed donors. In addition to the first cohort of 666 subjects, a separate validation cohort of 120 different subjects was used. Rather than drawing on any new phenotypic data, the later analysis identified candidate immune exposures from TCR beta sequences and the way those sequences occurred across donors. The number of donors typed differed by locus, with about 629-630 for A, B, C, DRB1 and DQB1, over 500 for DQA1, over 600 for DPA1, and some 440 for DPB1. Among the roughly 390 genotyped donors, about 83% belonged to the genetic ancestry cluster associated with self-reported Caucasian donors. To predict cytomegalovirus infection status, the study combined high-throughput TCR immunosequencing, statistical association of individual TCRs with disease status, and machine learning. Alongside the repertoire data, information on donor age, sex, ethnicity and CMV serostatus was compiled. The T cell repertoires of several hundred subjects were profiled by immunosequencing and related to cytomegalovirus serostatus. Every discovery cohort repertoire had been produced on one sequencing platform. HLA typing included class I and class II loci at four-digit resolution. Study-wide conclusions, independent of this receptor: Assigning TCR associations to individual alleles was difficult when HLA alleles, especially DR and DQ, strongly co-occurred. Correlated functional status among segregating V segments might reflect linkage disequilibrium, but an unknown experimental factor could not be ruled out. Presence/absence analyses assumed roughly uniform sequencing depth across donors, an assumption that may not hold. In vitro tests confirmed that a few of the cytomegalovirus-associated TCR beta chains recognize cytomegalovirus antigens. The earlier analysis of 587 of the donors excluded roughly 17 rarely observed V segments, including chromosome 9 orphons, because counts were too low. In a later analysis, TCR association rates were found to vary across HLA loci, with the most associated TCRs seen for DRB1 alleles and the fewest for HLA-C alleles. A cluster of highly shared sequence variants was judged likely to represent a technical artifact of the sequencing pipeline. Some IMGT-functional V segments, including TRBV6-2 and TRBV6-3, could not be distinguished by the 87-base-pair reads and were therefore excluded. In an earlier analysis of some 500 of the donors, most TCR beta V segments were observed in productive rearrangements about 90% or about 30% of the time, broadly matching IMGT annotations. According to the authors, the approach could potentially be generalized to other disease states and immunological phenotypes. This cohort had only TCR beta chains sequenced, and the lack of alpha or paired-chain data limited which features could be detected. Cytomegalovirus status was reported to be diagnosed by the classifier with high specificity and sensitivity in both the original and validation cohorts. A further reported finding was that TCR beta sequences accurately predicted the HLA-A and HLA-B alleles for most subjects in the first cohort. While some public TCRs were present in many individuals, most TCR sequences turned up only very rarely across donors. For the cohort, immune exposure information was limited to CMV serostatus. The study listed 150 to 200 TCR beta chains as associated with cytomegalovirus. In a later analysis, around 17,000 TCR beta sequences were associated with specific HLA alleles at a false discovery rate of 0.05. In a later analysis, several top co-occurrence clusters were reported to appear linked to parvovirus B19, influenza, CMV and Epstein-Barr virus. In a later genetic analysis, fewer N-insertions in productive TCRs were reported among donors in an Asian-associated ancestry cluster than the roughly 700-donor mean. A later analysis found that most CMV-associated TCR beta chains appeared HLA-restricted, with HLA associations seemingly driven largely by CMV exposure. Because HLA typing was missing for some donors at each locus, association tests included only the typed subset. A later analysis found that HLA-associated TCR beta chains were more clonally expanded and had lower generation probabilities than equally common non-associated chains. An association between a missense DCLRE1C variant and V-gene and J-gene trimming of TCR beta chains was found in a later genetic analysis and replicated in an independent cohort.

CDR1 and CDR2, looked up from the germline V gene, are SGHRS and YFSETQ. Between the V and J ends, shortened by 0 bases and 3 bases respectively, the junction contains 9 bases. Spanning cysteine to phenylalanine, the CDR3 consists of 14 amino acids. The read is trimmed to its CDR3 DNA, 42 bases read in frame from base 1. In total, over 600 healthy bone marrow donors made up the cohort. At the time of sampling, every cohort member was nominally healthy, though immune exposures that went unrecorded were likely present. The donor tested CMV seronegative, placing the donor among the 350 to 400 seronegative members of the cohort. A peripheral blood sample was provided by each donor, and peripheral blood mononuclear cells were used for TCR beta sequencing. Genomic DNA extraction from the blood cell samples was performed with the Qiagen DNeasy Blood Extraction Kit. Library preparation used the immunoSEQ multiplex PCR assay. A mixture of 60 forward primers for TCR Vbeta segments and 13 reverse primers for TCR Jbeta segments was used in the multiplex PCR. The CDR3 region of rearranged TCR beta genes was amplified from genomic DNA by a multiplex PCR assay. The amplified TCR beta libraries were sequenced on the Illumina HiSeq System as 87-base-pair reads. Concerning the study's data processing: A later analysis counted some 80 million unique TCR beta chains across the 666 repertoires, and roughly 11 million of these chains were shared by at least two donors. Raw reads were error-corrected and collapsed into unique sequences by a nearest-neighbor algorithm in which closely related sequences were merged to remove PCR and sequencing errors. Alignment of CDR3 sequences to IMGT reference sequences was used to assign V, D and J gene segments. For a sequence to be retained, a match of at least six nucleotides to both a V gene segment and a J gene segment was required. A rearrangement was called productive if the CDR3 had no stop codons and remained in frame with V and J, and every other rearrangement was called non-productive. CDR3 was defined by IMGT convention, running from the second conserved V-encoded cysteine to the conserved J-encoded phenylalanine. The earlier analysis of roughly 590 of the donors excluded any sequence lacking an unambiguous match to a single V gene segment. In an earlier analysis of about 590 of the donors, a V segment was called functional when productive rearrangements were above 56.7%, and segregating when the standard deviation between donors exceeded 5%. A statistical classification framework was built to diagnose cytomegalovirus status from the catalog of TCR beta chain sequences. In a later analysis, V and J genes were assigned by comparing TCR nucleotide sequences against IMGT/GENE-DB human TR gene sequences. Using the TCRdist pipeline, a later analysis assigned CDR3 sequences along with most-parsimonious VDJ recombination scenarios. In a later analysis, each TCR beta chain was defined by its CDR3 amino acid sequence together with its V-gene family, and reads without a unique V-gene family were excluded. To address suspected cross-contamination and a sequencing artifact, a later analysis removed approximately 590 highly shared, low-generation-probability nucleotide sequences. In a later analysis, a clonal expansion index for each public chain was calculated from normalized within-repertoire ranks of inferred template counts. In a later analysis, generation probabilities were computed with a VDJ recombination model fitted to out-of-frame rearrangements, and the resulting probabilities were checked against IGoR. In a later analysis, hypergeometric tests were used to score TCR-TCR, TCR-HLA and TCR-CMV co-occurrence, with a repertoire-size bias correction applied to TCR pairs. False discovery rates were estimated in a later analysis by permuting HLA or CMV assignments 20 times. In a later analysis, co-occurring TCRs were grouped using DBSCAN, with TCRdist sequence similarity added in when clustering inside HLA-allele-positive subsets. For co-occurrence clustering, repertoires with fewer than 30,000 or more than 120,000 public chains were excluded, along with 5 or 6 repertoires with anomalous nucleotide sharing. Not all clones reach the TCRdb copy of this immuneACCESS table, which keeps in-frame sequences only. Checked studies attribute under half of the gap to unresolved V genes and leave the rest unexplained. Clonal size and the V and J genes are those of that table, whereas D and trimming came from the DNA. This sample lists around 130,000 clones; roughly 87% were detected once. Roughly 1.5% of the sample rests with the top ten.

This chain is built from TRBV5-1 and TRBJ1-2, and the D gene may be TRBD1, 6 bases matching. The sequencing input was PBMCs. The source of this sequence is a woman aged 18-29 years in good health and CMV-seronegative. The nucleotide sequence is given as TGCGCCAGCAGCTTGGTTCCAGGGGACTATGGCTACACCTTC. It translates to CASSLVPGDYGYTF.